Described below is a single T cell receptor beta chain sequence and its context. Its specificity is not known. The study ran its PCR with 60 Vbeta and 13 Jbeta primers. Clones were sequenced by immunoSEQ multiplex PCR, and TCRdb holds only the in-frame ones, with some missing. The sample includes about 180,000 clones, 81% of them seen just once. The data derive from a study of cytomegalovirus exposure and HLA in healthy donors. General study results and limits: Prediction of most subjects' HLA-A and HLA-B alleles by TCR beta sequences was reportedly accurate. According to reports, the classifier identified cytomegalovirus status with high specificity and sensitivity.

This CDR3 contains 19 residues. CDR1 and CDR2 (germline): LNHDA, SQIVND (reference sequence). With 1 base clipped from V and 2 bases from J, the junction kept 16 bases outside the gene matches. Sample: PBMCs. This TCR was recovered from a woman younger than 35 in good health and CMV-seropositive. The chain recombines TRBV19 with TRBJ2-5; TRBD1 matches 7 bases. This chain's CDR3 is CASSIGATGLMSTQETQYF. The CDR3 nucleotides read TGTGCCAGTAGTATAGGAGCGACAGGGCTAATGAGCACACAAGAGACCCAGTACTTC.